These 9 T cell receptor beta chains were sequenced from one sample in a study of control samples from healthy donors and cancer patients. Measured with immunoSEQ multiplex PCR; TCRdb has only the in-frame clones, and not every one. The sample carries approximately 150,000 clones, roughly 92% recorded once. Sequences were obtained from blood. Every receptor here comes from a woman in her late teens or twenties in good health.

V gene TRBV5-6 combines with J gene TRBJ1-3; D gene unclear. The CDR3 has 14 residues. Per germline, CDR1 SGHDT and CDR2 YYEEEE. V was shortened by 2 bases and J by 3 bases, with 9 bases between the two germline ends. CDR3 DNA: TGTGCCAGCAGCTTTCTACAGATTGGAAACACCATATATTTT. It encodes CASSFLQIGNTIYF.

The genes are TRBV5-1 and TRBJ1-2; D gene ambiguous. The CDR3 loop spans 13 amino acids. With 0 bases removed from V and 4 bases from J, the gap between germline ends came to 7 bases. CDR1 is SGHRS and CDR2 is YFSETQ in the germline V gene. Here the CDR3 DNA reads TGCGCCAGCAGCTTGGAGGCGGGCTATGGCTACACCTTC. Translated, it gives CASSLEAGYGYTF.

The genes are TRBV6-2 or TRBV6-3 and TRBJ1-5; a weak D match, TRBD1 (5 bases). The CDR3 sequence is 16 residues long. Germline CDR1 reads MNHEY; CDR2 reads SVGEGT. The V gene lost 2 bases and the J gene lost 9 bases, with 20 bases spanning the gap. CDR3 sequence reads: CASSYGVGLRDLPQHF. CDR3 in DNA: TGTGCCAGCAGTTACGGAGTGGGTTTGCGGGACTTGCCCCAGCATTTT.

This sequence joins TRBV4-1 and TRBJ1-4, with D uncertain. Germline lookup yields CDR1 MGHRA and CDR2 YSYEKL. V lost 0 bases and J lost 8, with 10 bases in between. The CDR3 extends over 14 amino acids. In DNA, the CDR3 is TGCGCCAGCAGCCAAGAGGGATTTGGAGAAAAACTGTTTTTT. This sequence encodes CASSQEGFGEKLFF.

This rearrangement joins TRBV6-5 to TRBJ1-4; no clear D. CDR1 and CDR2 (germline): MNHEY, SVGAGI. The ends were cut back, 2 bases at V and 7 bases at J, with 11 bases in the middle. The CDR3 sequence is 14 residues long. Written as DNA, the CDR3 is TGTGCCAGCAGTTACAGGGTGTACGGTGAAAAACTGTTTTTT. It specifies CASSYRVYGEKLFF.

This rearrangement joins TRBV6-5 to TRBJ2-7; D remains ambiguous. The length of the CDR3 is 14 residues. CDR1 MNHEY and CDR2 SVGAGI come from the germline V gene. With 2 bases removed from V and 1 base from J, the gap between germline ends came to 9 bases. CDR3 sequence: CASSYRVGSYEQYF. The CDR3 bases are TGTGCCAGCAGTTACAGGGTGGGATCCTACGAGCAGTACTTC.

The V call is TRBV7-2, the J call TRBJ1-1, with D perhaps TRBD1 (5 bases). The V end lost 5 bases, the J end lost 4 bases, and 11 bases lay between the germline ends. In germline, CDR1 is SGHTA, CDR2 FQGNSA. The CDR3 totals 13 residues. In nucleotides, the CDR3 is TGTGCCAGCAGCCCCCGGGGGGGCACTGAAGCTTTCTTT. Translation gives CASSPRGGTEAFF.

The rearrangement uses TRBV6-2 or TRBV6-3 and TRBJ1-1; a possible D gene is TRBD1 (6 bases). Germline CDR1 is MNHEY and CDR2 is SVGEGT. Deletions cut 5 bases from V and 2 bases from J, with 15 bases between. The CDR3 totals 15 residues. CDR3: CASSGRGFFNTEAFF. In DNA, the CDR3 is TGTGCCAGCAGTGGCAGGGGATTTTTTAACACTGAAGCTTTCTTT.

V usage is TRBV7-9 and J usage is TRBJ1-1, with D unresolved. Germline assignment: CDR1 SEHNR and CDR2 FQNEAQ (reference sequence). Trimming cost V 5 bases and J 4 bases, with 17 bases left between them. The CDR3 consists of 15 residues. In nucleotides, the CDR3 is TGTGCCAGCAGCCTCCGGGAGAGAGGTCCCACTGAAGCTTTCTTT. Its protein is CASSLRERGPTEAFF.